What follows is one TCR beta chain and its context. These data belong to a study of siplizumab effects on memory and regulatory T cells. The CDR3 totals 14 residues. V lost 4 bases and J lost 10, with 15 bases in between. From germline, CDR1 is SGHRS and CDR2 YFSETQ. Using immunoSEQ multiplex PCR, the repertoire was profiled, and TCRdb retains in-frame clones only, with some absent. The sample holds some 62,000 clones, roughly 85% seen once. This receptor was taken from a human donor in good health. The sequencing sample was made of memory CD4+ T cells sorted from blood. The chain employs TRBV5-1 and TRBJ1-6, with D maybe TRBD1 (5 bases). The CDR3 DNA sequence: TGCGCCAGCAGCCCTGGGGGTACTGGCTCACCCCTCCACTTT. It specifies CASSPGGTGSPLHF. Looking up the rest from reference TRBV5-1 and TRBJ1-6 gives the full variable domain: KAGVTQTPRYLIKTRGQQVTLSCSPISGHRSVSWYQQTPGQGLQFLFEYFSETQRNKGNFPGRFSGRQFSNSRSEMNVSTLELGDSALYLCASSPGGTGSPLHFGNGTRLTVT.